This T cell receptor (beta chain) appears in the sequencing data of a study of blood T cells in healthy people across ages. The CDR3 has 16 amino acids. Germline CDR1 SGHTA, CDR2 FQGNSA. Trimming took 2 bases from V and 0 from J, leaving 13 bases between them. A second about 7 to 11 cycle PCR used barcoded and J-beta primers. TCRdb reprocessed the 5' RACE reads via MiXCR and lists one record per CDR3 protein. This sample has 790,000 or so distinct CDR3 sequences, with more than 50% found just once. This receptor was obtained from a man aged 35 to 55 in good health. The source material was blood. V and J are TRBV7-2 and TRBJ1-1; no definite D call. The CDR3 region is CASSLNWLRMNTEAFF. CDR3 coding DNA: TGTGCCAGCAGCTTAAACTGGTTACGGATGAACACTGAAGCTTTCTTT.